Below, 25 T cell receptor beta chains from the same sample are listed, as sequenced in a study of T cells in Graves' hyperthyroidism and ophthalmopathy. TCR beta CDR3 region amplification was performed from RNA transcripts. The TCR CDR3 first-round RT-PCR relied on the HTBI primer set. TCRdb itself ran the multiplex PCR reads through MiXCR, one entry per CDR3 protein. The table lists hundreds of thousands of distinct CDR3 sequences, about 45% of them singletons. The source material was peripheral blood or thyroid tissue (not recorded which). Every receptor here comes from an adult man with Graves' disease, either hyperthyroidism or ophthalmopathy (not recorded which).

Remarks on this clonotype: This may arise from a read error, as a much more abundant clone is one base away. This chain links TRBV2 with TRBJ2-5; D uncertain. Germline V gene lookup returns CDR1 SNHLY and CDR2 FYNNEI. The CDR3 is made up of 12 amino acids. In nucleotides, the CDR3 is TGTGCCAGCGCCAGAGCCCAGGAGACCCAGCACTTC. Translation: CASARAQETQHF.

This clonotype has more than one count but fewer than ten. CDR3 region: CASSLLGARFTEAFF. The CDR3 DNA reads as TGTGCCAGCAGCTTGTTAGGGGCTCGGTTCACTGAAGCTTTCTTT. The rearrangement joins TRBV7-9 to TRBJ1-1; weak D call: TRBD1 (5 bases). The CDR3 covers 15 residues. Per the germline V gene, CDR1 is SEHNR and CDR2 is FQNEAQ (reference sequence). Trimming removed 3 bases at V and 4 bases at J, with 15 bases between.

The CDR3 region is CASSSLGGGAGNTIYF. Here the CDR3 DNA reads TGTGCCAGCAGCTCTCTAGGTGGGGGAGCCGGAAACACCATATATTTT. The rearrangement uses TRBV7-9 and TRBJ1-3, with a tentative D call TRBD1 (5 bases). Germline lookup yields CDR1 SEHNR and CDR2 FQNEAQ (reference sequence). V was clipped by 4 bases and J by 4 bases, with 17 bases between them. The CDR3 is 16 amino acids.

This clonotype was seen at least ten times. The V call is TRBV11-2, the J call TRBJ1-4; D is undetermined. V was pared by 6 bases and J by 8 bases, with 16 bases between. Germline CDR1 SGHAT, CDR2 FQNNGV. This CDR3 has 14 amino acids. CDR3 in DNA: TGTGCCAGCAGACCAGGTTTGGATCGGGAAAAACTGTTTTTT. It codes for CASRPGLDREKLFF.

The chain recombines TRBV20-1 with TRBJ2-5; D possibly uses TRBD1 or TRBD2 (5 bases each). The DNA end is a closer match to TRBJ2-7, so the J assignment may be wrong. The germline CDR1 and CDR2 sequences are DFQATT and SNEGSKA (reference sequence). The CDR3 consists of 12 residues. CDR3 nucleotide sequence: TGCAGTGCCATCGGGACGGACGACGAGCAGTACTTC. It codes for CSAIGTDDEQYF.

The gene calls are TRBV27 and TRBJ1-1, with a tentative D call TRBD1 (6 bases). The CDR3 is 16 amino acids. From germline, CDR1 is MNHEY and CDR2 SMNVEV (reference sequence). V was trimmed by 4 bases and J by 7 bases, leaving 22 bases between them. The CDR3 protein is CASSSILTGTNLEAFF. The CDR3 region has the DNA TGTGCCAGCAGTTCAATCCTCACCGGGACAAACCTTGAAGCTTTCTTT.

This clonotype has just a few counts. CDR3 residues: CASRPLPEDTQYF. CDR3 in DNA: TGTGCCAGCAGGCCACTTCCTGAAGATACGCAGTATTTT. The chain combines TRBV12-3 or TRBV12-4 with TRBJ2-3, with no clear D. The CDR3 sequence is 13 residues long. Trimming took 6 bases from V and 5 from J, leaving 12 bases between them.

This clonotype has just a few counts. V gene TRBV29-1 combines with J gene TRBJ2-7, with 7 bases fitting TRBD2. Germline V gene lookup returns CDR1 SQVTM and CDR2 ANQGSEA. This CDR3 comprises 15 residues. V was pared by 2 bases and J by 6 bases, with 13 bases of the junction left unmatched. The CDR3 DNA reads TGCAGCGTTGAAAGCCCCCGGGAGGCGGCGGGCGAGCAGTACTTC. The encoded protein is CSVESPREAAGEQYF.

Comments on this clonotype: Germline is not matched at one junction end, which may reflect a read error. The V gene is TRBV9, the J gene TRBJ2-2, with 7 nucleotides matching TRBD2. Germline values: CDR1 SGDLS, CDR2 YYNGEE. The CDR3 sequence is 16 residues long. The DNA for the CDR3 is TGTGCCAGCAGCCATAAACGGACTAGTAACACCAGGGAGCTGTTTTTT. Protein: CASSHKRTSNTRELFF.

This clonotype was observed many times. DNA of the CDR3: TGTGCCAGCAGCCAAGGGACAGGGGGGCAGCCCCAGCATTTT. This sequence encodes CASSQGTGGQPQHF. The chain uses TRBV2 and TRBJ1-5; 11 nucleotides align to TRBD1. The CDR3 is 14 amino acids. Germline trimming cut 6 bases from V and 7 bases from J; bases unmatched to any gene: 5. CDR1 is SNHLY, CDR2 FYNNEI, per germline.

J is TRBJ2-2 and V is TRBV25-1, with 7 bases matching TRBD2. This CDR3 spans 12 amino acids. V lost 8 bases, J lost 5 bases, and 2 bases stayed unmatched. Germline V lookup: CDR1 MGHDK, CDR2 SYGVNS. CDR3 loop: CASGRETGELFF. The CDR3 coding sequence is TGTGCCAGCGGGAGGGAGACCGGGGAGCTGTTTTTT.

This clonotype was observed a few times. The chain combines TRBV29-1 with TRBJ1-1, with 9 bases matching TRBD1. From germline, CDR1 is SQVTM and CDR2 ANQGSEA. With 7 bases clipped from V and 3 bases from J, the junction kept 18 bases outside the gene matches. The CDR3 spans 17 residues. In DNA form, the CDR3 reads TGCAGCGCCTCGGGACAGGGAGGGGGTCTCGGGGACACTGAAGCTTTCTTT. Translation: CSASGQGGGLGDTEAFF.

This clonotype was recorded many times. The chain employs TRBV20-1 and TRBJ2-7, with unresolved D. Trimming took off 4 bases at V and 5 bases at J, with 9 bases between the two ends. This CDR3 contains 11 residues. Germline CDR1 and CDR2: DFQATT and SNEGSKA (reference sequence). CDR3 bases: TGCAGTGCTACCATCACCGACGAGCAGTACTTC. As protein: CSATITDEQYF.

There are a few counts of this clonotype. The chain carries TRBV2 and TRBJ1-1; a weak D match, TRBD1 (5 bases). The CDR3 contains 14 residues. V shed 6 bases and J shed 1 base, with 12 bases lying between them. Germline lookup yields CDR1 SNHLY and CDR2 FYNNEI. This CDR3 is CASSQGRGNTEAFF. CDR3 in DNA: TGTGCCAGCAGCCAGGGTCGGGGGAACACTGAAGCTTTCTTT.

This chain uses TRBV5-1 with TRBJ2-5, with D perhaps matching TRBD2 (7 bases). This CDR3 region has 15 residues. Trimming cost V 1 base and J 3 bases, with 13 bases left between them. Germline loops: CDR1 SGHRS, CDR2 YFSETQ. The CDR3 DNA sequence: TGCGCCAGCAGCTTGACGCGGGGGCGGGAAGAGACCCAGTACTTC. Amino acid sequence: CASSLTRGREETQYF. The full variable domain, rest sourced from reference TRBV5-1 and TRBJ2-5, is KAGVTQTPRYLIKTRGQQVTLSCSPISGHRSVSWYQQTPGQGLQFLFEYFSETQRNKGNFPGRFSGRQFSNSRSEMNVSTLELGDSALYLCASSLTRGREETQYFGPGTRLLVL.

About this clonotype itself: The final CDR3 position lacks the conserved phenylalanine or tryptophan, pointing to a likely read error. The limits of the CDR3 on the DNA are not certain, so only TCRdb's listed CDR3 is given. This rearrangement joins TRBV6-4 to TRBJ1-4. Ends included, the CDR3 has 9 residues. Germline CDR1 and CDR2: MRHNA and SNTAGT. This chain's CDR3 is CASSDSRDY.

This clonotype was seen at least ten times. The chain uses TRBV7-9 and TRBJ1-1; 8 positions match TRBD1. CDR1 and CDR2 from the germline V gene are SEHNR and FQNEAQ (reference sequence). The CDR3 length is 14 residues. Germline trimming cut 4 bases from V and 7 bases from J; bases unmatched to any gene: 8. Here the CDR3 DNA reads TGTGCCAGCAGCTCGGACAGGGAGGGCTTTGAAGCTTTCTTT. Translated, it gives CASSSDREGFEAFF. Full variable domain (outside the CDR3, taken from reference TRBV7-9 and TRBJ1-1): DTGVSQNPRHKITKRGQNVTFRCDPISEHNRLYWYRQTLGQGPEFLTYFQNEAQLEKSRLLSDRFSAERPKGSFSTLEIQRTEQGDSAMYLCASSSDREGFEAFFGQGTRLTVV.

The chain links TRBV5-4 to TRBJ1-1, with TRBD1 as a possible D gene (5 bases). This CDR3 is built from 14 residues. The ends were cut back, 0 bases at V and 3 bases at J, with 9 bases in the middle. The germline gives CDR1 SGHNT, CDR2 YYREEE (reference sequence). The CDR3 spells CASSLVEGYTEAFF. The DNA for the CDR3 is TGTGCCAGCAGCTTGGTTGAGGGGTACACTGAAGCTTTCTTT.

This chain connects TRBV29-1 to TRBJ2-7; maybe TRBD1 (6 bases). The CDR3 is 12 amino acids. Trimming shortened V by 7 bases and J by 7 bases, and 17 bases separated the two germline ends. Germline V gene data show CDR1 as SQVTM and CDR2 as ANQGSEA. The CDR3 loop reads CSGTQGAGEQYF. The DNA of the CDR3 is TGCAGCGGCACACAGGGAGCTGGGGAGCAGTACTTC.

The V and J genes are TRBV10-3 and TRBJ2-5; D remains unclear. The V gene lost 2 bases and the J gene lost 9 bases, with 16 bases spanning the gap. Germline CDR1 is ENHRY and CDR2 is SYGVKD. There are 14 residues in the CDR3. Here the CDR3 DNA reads TGTGCCATCAGTGAGGTCGGTAGCAATCAGCCCCAGTACTTC. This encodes CAISEVGSNQPQYF.

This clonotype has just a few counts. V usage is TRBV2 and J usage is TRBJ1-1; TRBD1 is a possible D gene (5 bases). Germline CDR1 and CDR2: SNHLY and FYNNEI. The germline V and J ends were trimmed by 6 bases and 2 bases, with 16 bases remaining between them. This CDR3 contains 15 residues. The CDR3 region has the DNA TGTGCCAGCAGCTCACCGGGACTTAGAAACACTGAAGCTTTCTTT. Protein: CASSSPGLRNTEAFF.

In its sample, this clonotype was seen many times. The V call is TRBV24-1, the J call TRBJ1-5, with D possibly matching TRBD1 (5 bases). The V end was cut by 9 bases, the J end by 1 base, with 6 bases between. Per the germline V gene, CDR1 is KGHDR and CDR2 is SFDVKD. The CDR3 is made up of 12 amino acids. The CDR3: CATSGSNQPQHF. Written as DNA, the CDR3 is TGTGCCACCTCAGGGAGCAATCAGCCCCAGCATTTT.

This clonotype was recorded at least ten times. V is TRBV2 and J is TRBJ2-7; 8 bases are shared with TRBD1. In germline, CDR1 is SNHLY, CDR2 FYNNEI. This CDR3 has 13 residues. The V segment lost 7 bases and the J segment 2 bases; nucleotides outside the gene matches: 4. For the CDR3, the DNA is TGTGCCAGCACCCAGGACAGGGCCTACGAGCAGTACTTC. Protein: CASTQDRAYEQYF. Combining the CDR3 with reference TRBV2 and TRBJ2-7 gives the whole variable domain EPEVTQTPSHQVTQMGQEVILRCVPISNHLYFYWYRQILGQKVEFLVSFYNNEISEKSEIFDDQFSVERPDGSNFTLKIRSTKLEDSAMYFCASTQDRAYEQYFGPGTRLTVT.

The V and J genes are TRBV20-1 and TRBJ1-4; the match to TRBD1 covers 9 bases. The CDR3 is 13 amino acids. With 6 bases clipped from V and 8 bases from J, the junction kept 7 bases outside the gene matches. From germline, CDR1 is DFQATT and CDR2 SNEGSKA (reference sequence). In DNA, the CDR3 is TGCAGTGCGACCGGGACAGGGAACGAAAAACTGTTTTTT. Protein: CSATGTGNEKLFF.

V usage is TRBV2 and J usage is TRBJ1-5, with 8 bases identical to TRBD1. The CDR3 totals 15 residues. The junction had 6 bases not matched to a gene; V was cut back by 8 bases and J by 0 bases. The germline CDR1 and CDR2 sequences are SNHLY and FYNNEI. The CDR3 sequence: CASGDRTYSNQPQHF. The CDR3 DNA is TGTGCCAGCGGGGACAGGACGTATAGCAATCAGCCCCAGCATTTT.